One and the same sample provided the 18 T cell receptor beta chains below, sequenced in a study of CD4 and CD8 cells across lung adenocarcinoma regions. One entry per CDR3 protein, called by TCRdb with MiXCR from the PCR reads. The sample carries 9,500 to 15,000 distinct CDR3 sequences, approximately 50% recorded once. Sequenced sample: CD8+ T cells from the margin of a lung tumor. All receptors derive from a male donor with lung adenocarcinoma. The CD4 and CD8 labels of this study may be unreliable.

The chain recombines TRBV27 with TRBJ2-3; the D call may be TRBD1 or TRBD2 (7 bases each). The DNA end is more similar to TRBJ2-5, so the J call may be wrong. The CDR3 spans 17 residues. CDR1 MNHEY and CDR2 SMNVEV come from the germline V gene (reference sequence). CDR3: CASSAGLGGGGTDTQYF. CDR3 DNA sequence: TGTGCCAGCAGTGCGGGGCTCGGGGGAGGGGGCACAGATACCCAGTACTTC.

This clonotype showed up many times. The chain recombines TRBV6-1 with TRBJ2-5, with D possibly being TRBD1 (6 bases). V was clipped by 5 bases and J by 5 bases, with 18 bases between them. Germline CDR1 MNHNS, CDR2 SASEGT. The CDR3 consists of 15 residues. CDR3 protein: CASSLYRDAWETQYF. The CDR3 bases are TGTGCCAGCAGTCTCTACAGGGATGCATGGGAGACCCAGTACTTC.

The rearrangement links TRBV6-5 to TRBJ2-5; weak D call: TRBD2 (5 bases). V lost 2 bases to trimming and J lost 11 bases, with 18 bases between them. The CDR3 has 14 residues. Germline V CDR1 and CDR2: MNHEY, SVGAGI. CDR3 DNA sequence: TGTGCCAGCAGTTACGATGAACGGGCGTGGGAGCAGTACTTC. Translating it yields CASSYDERAWEQYF.

Concerning this clonotype itself: At one end, the junction sequence differs from germline, possibly due to a read error. In DNA form, the CDR3 reads TGTGCCGGCGGACCCGGGGGGACTGACCCAGATACCCAGTATTTC. Its protein product is CAGGPGGTDPDTQYF. The chain has TRBV6-1 and TRBJ2-5; 7 nucleotides line up with TRBD2. The CDR3 loop spans 15 amino acids. CDR1 MNHNS and CDR2 SASEGT come from the germline V gene.

In this sample, this clonotype turned up many times. The gene calls are TRBV11-2 and TRBJ2-7; 11 positions agree with TRBD2. With V trimmed by 3 bases and J by 7 bases, 8 bases remained unmatched. The germline gives CDR1 SGHAT, CDR2 FQNNGV. The CDR3 sequence is 15 residues long. The CDR3 DNA is TGTGCCAGCAGCTTCGGGACTAGCGGCCGGGGGGAGCAGTACTTC. Its protein is CASSFGTSGRGEQYF.

This chain joins TRBV6-5 and TRBJ2-1, with TRBD2 as a possible D gene (6 bases). The V gene lost 0 bases and the J gene lost 9 bases, with 15 bases spanning the gap. This CDR3 region has 15 residues. Germline CDR1 reads MNHEY; CDR2 reads SVGAGI. The CDR3 region has the DNA TGTGCCAGCAGTTACTCATGGGACTCCCTGCCTGAGCAGTTCTTC. Translating gives CASSYSWDSLPEQFF.

A note on this clonotype: At one end, the junction sequence differs from germline, possibly due to a read error. This chain joins TRBV6-1 and TRBJ2-1; no clear D gene. The germline V gene has CDR1 MNHNS and CDR2 SASEGT. The CDR3 sequence is 15 residues long. The CDR3 loop reads CASSELAVSADTQFF. As DNA, the CDR3 is TGTGCCAGCAGTGAACTGGCTGTGAGCGCAGATACGCAGTTTTTT.

The J gene is TRBJ2-3, the V gene TRBV27; no clear D. The CDR3 extends over 13 amino acids. The V end was cut by 5 bases, the J end by 5 bases, with 11 bases between. CDR1 is MNHEY, CDR2 SMNVEV, per germline (reference sequence). The CDR3 nucleotides read TGTGCCAGCAGTCCACTTAGCCAAGATACGCAGTATTTT. Translation gives CASSPLSQDTQYF.

Regarding this clonotype: A read error may account for a junction end that differs from germline. The rearrangement links TRBV6-5 to TRBJ2-3; D ambiguous. The length of the CDR3 is 16 residues. CDR1 MNHEY and CDR2 SVGAGI come from the germline V gene. The CDR3: CASSYSSPSDPETQYF. The DNA of the CDR3 is TGTGCCAGCAGTTACTCGAGCCCCAGTGACCCAGAGACCCAGTATTTC.

This clonotype has more than one count but fewer than ten. This chain uses TRBV12-3 or TRBV12-4 with TRBJ2-5, with 8 bases that match TRBD2. The CDR3 has 15 amino acids. The junction had 5 bases not matched to a gene; V was cut back by 5 bases and J by 0 bases. The CDR3 nucleotides are TGTGCCAGCAGTATTAGCGGGGCCCACCAAGAGACCCAGTACTTC. It yields the protein CASSISGAHQETQYF.

This clonotype occurred a few times. The genes are TRBV4-1 and TRBJ2-1; 13 nucleotides align to TRBD2. The J call could be wrong; TRBJ2-7 is a better fit for the DNA end. The CDR3 runs 17 residues. In germline, CDR1 is MGHRA, CDR2 YSYEKL. The CDR3, as DNA: TGCGCCAGCAGCCTGAAGCCGGGACTAGCGGGAAGAAATGAGCAGTACTTC. As protein: CASSLKPGLAGRNEQYF.

V usage is TRBV4-1 and J usage is TRBJ1-3; 7 nucleotides line up with TRBD1. This CDR3 spans 15 amino acids. Looked up from germline, CDR1 is MGHRA and CDR2 is YSYEKL. The junction had 7 bases not matched to a gene; V was cut back by 8 bases and J by 0 bases. The CDR3 here is CASGDSPYSGNTIYF. CDR3 nucleotides: TGCGCCAGCGGGGACAGTCCTTACTCTGGAAACACCATATATTTT.

This clonotype was picked up a small number of times. The CDR3 loop reads CASSTGTGGYEQYF. The DNA for the CDR3 is TGTGCCAGCAGCACCGGGACAGGGGGCTACGAGCAGTACTTC. The chain combines TRBV6-1 with TRBJ2-7; 11 bases are a match to TRBD1. The CDR3 has 14 amino acids. CDR1 MNHNS and CDR2 SASEGT come from the germline V gene. Trimming cost V 6 bases and J 3 bases; bases outside gene matches: 4.

Relative to its sample, this clonotype is medium-sized. V is TRBV6-1 and J is TRBJ2-1, with a possible D match to TRBD2 (7 bases). Trimming cost V 5 bases and J 13 bases, with 24 bases left between them. This CDR3 is built from 15 residues. CDR1 and CDR2 from the germline V gene are MNHNS and SASEGT. The CDR3 nucleotides read TGTGCCAGCAGTCTATGGGGGGGCGTTACGGAGACCCAGTTCTTC. Its protein is CASSLWGGVTETQFF.

The rearrangement joins TRBV9 to TRBJ2-3, with 11 positions matching TRBD2. The CDR3 contains 16 residues. Germline CDR1 SGDLS, CDR2 YYNGEE. The V and J ends lost 4 bases and 5 bases, in that order; junction bases with no gene match: 9. The CDR3 nucleotides are TGTGCCAGCAGCATAGGGGTTAGCGGGAGGGTAGATACGCAGTATTTT. As protein: CASSIGVSGRVDTQYF. Filled out from reference TRBV9 and TRBJ2-3, the complete variable domain reads DSGVTQTPKHLITATGQRVTLRCSPRSGDLSVYWYQQSLDQGLQFLIQYYNGEERAKGNILERFSAQQFPDLHSELNLSSLELGDSALYFCASSIGVSGRVDTQYFGPGTRLTVL.

As concerns this clonotype: One end of the junction does not line up with germline, which may come from a read error. V is TRBV10-3 and J is TRBJ2-4, with a tentative D call TRBD2 (6 bases). From germline, CDR1 is ENHRY and CDR2 SYGVKD. The length of the CDR3 is 13 residues. The CDR3 nucleotides are TGTGCCACGGGGAGGAGAGCCAAAAACACGCAGTATTTC. This encodes CATGRRAKNTQYF.

Comment on this clonotype: At one boundary the junction diverges from the germline segment, which might be a read error. The chain links TRBV6-1 to TRBJ2-3; maybe TRBD2 (6 bases). The germline V gene has CDR1 MNHNS and CDR2 SASEGT. The CDR3 is 17 residues long. Here the CDR3 DNA reads TGTGCCAGGAGGACGGGACTGGGGTGGGGCGACAAAGATACGCAGTATTTC. This sequence encodes CARRTGLGWGDKDTQYF.

In its sample, this clonotype was seen a few times. The CDR3 bases are TGCGCCAGCAGCCAAGATGGGCAGGGGCCAAACTACGAGCAGTACTTC. Translated: CASSQDGQGPNYEQYF. The chain recombines TRBV4-1 with TRBJ2-7; a weak D match, TRBD1 (6 bases). This CDR3 is built from 16 residues. CDR1 and CDR2 (germline): MGHRA, YSYEKL. Trimming removed 0 bases from V and 3 bases from J, with 15 bases in between.